The present T cell receptor (beta chain) was sequenced within a study of patients and donors after allogeneic stem cell transplantation. As for this clonotype: It is unclear where the CDR3 begins or ends on the DNA, so no DNA is shown, and the CDR3 is as TCRdb lists it.

TCRdb itself ran the RT-PCR reads through MiXCR, one entry per CDR3 protein. The table has roughly 940,000 distinct CDR3 sequences, roughly 17% seen once; the top ten hold 5.5% to 6.5%. Source material: blood, either unsorted or a sorted T cell fraction (not recorded which). The receptor was isolated from a human donor who was either an allogeneic HSCT recipient or a stem cell or donor lymphocyte infusion donor (not recorded which). It is not recorded whose cells these are; they may come from a transplant donor.

The CDR3 sequence: CISVPEAPGLAERTGELFF. This rearrangement joins TRBV7-5 to TRBJ2-2; the table's D call of TRBD2 was not tested on the DNA. TRBV7-5 is reported as a pseudogene. A total of 19 residues make up the CDR3, ends included.